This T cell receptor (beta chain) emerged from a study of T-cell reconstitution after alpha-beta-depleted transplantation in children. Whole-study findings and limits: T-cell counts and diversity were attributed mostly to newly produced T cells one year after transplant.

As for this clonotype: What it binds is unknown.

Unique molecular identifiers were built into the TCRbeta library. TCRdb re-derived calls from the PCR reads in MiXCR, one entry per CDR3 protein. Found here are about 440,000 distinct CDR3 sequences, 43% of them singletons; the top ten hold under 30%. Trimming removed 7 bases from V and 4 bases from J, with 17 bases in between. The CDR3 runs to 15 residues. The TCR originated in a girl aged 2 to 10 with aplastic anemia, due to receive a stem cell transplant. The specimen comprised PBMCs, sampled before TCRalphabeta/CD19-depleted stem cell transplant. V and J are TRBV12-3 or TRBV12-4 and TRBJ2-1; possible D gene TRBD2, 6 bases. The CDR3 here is CASIRWPSEYNEQFF. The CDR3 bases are TGTGCCAGCATTCGGTGGCCTAGCGAGTACAATGAGCAGTTCTTC.